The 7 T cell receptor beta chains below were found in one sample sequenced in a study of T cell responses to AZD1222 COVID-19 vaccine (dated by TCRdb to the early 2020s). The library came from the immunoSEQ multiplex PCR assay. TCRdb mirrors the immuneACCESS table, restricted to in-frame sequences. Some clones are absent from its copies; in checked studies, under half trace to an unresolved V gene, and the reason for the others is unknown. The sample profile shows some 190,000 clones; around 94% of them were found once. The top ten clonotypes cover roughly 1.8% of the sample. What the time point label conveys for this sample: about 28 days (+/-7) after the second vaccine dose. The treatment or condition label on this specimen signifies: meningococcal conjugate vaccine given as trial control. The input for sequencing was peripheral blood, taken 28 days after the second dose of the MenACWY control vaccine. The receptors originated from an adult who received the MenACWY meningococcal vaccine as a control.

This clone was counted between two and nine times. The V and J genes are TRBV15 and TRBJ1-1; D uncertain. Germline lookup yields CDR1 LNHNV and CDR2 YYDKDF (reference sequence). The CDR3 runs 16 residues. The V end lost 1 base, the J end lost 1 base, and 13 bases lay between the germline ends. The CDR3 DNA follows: TGTGCCACCAGCAGAGGCTCCCCTTGGGAGAACACTGAAGCTTTCTTT. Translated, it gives CATSRGSPWENTEAFF.

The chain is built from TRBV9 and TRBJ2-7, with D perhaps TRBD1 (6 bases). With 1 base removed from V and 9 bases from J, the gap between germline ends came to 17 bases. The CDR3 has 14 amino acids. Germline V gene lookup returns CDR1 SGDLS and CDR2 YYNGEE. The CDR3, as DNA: TGTGCCAGCAGCGTAAGGGACAACACAGCATGGCAGTACTTC. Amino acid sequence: CASSVRDNTAWQYF.

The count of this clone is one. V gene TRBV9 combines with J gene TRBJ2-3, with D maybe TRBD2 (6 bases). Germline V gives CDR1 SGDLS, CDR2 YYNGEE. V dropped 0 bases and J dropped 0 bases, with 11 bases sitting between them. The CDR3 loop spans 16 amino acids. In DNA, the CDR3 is TGTGCCAGCAGCGTAGGTCTAGCGTATAGCACAGATACGCAGTATTTT. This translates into CASSVGLAYSTDTQYF.

CDR3 in DNA: TGTGCCAGCAGTTCGCAAGGGAACTATGGCTACACCTTC. As protein: CASSSQGNYGYTF. This chain links TRBV12-3 or TRBV12-4 with TRBJ1-2; the D is unclear. V was pared by 4 bases and J by 2 bases, with 8 bases between. The length of the CDR3 is 13 residues.

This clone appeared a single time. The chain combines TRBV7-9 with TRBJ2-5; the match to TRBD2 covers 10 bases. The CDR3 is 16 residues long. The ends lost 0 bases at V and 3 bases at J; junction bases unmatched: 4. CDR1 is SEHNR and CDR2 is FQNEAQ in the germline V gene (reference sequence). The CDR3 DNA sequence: TGTGCCAGCAGCTTAGCGCATACTAGCGGGGAAGAGACCCAGTACTTC. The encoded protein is CASSLAHTSGEETQYF.

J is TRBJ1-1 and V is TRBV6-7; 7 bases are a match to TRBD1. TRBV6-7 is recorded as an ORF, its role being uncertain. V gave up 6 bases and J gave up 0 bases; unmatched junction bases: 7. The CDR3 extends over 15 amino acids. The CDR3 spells CASRPTGPMNTEAFF. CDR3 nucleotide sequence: TGTGCCAGCAGACCGACAGGGCCCATGAACACTGAAGCTTTCTTT.

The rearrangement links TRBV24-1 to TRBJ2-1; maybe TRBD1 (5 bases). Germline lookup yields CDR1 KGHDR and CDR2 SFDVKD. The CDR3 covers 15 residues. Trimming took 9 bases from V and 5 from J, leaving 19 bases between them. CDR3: CATARGALVDNEQFF. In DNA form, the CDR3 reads TGTGCCACCGCCCGTGGGGCTCTGGTGGACAATGAGCAGTTCTTC.